This T cell receptor beta chain was sequenced in a study of regulatory T cells in long-lasting Graves disease. This clonotype was recorded at least ten times. Antigen: not known. Study-wide points: Favored gene segments in persistent disease were TRBV28, TRBJ1-2 and TRBJ2-5.

The time point: newly diagnosed GD, antithyroid drugs for less than 3 months. Following extraction of RNA from PBMCs, that RNA was used to make the TCR library. In building TCR beta libraries, iRepertoire HTBI primers were used together with Arm-PCR of CDR3 regions. TCRdb processed the multiplex PCR reads anew with MiXCR; each CDR3 protein has one entry. The sample includes about 210,000 distinct CDR3 sequences, roughly 19% of them seen just once. The CDR3 is made up of 17 amino acids. Germline V gene lookup returns CDR1 MGHRA and CDR2 YSYEKL. V lost 0 bases, J lost 2 bases, and 16 bases lay in between. These data are also associated with another study on T cells in Graves' hyperthyroidism and ophthalmopathy.

V gene TRBV4-1 combines with J gene TRBJ2-5, with D perhaps TRBD2 (5 bases). Sequenced material: peripheral blood mononuclear cells (PBMCs), taken at new diagnosis, from a patient treated with antithyroid drugs. This TCR derives from a woman in her twenties or thirties with Graves disease. The CDR3 here is CASSQDLRGAQQETQYF. The CDR3 DNA follows: TGCGCCAGCAGCCAAGATTTACGGGGAGCACAGCAAGAGACCCAGTACTTC.